Sequencing of this T cell receptor (beta chain) was carried out in a study of OX40 agonist ivuxolimab in advanced cancers. Measured with immunoSEQ multiplex PCR; TCRdb has only the in-frame clones, and not every one. The sample shows about 33,000 clones, approximately 80% of them seen only once. To note about this clone: Its specificity is unknown.

V lost 0 bases and J lost 8, with 10 bases in between. CDR1 is MNHNS and CDR2 is SASEGT in the germline V gene. The CDR3 runs to 13 residues. General study findings and limits: In the 0.1 to 3.0 mg/kg range, CD4+ and CD8+ blood T cells had expanded clonally by week 6.

The V call is TRBV6-1, the J call TRBJ1-2; TRBD1 is a possible D gene (5 bases). Source: CD4+ or CD8+ T cells sorted from blood, taken in a trial of the OX40 agonist ivuxolimab. The TCR was taken from an adult with an advanced solid tumor such as melanoma, head and neck, liver or kidney cancer. This CDR3 reads CASSEAAGSGYTF. Here the CDR3 DNA reads TGTGCCAGCAGTGAAGCAGCAGGGTCAGGCTACACCTTC.